This T cell receptor (beta chain) derives from a study of T cell responses to AZD1222 COVID-19 vaccine. In regard to this clone: The target antigen is unknown. The same CDR3 can be traced to other DNA sequences in this sample.

Method: immunoSEQ multiplex PCR; TCRdb's copy keeps in-frame clones and lacks some. The table lists around 100,000 clones, 85% of them singletons. Trimming took off 4 bases at V and 5 bases at J, with 11 bases between the two ends. The germline gives CDR1 SQVTM, CDR2 ANQGSEA. The CDR3 sequence is 12 residues long. Points from the study as a whole: Across the whole spike, CD4 TCRs peaked at regions 160-218 and 743-854. The donor cohort was predominantly white British with a female majority, and clonal diversity may have been underestimated. Of spike-specific TCRs, nearly half reportedly target regions left unmutated in variants.

This TCR was sampled from an adult who received the AZD1222 COVID-19 vaccine. The gene calls are TRBV29-1 and TRBJ2-5; D is possibly TRBD1 or TRBD2 (7 bases each). This specimen consisted of peripheral blood, obtained 28 days after the second AZD1222 dose. The CDR3 loop is CSVGQGGETQYF. Here the CDR3 DNA reads TGCAGCGTTGGACAGGGAGGGGAGACCCAGTACTTC.